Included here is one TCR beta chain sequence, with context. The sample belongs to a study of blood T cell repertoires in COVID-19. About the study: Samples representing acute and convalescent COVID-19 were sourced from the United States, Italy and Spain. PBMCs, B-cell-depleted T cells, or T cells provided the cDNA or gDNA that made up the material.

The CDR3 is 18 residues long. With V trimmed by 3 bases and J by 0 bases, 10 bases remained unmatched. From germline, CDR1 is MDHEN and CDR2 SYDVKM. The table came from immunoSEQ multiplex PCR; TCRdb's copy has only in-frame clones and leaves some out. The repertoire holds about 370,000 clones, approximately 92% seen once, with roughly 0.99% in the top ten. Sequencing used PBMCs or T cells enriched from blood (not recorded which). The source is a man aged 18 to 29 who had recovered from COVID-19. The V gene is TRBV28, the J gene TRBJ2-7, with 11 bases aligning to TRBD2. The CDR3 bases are TGTGCCAGCAGTTTGGGACTAGCGGCAGGGTCCAGCTCCTACGAGCAGTACTTC. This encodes CASSLGLAAGSSSYEQYF.